Listed here are 24 T cell receptor beta chains from one sample, sequenced in a study of STAT5B mutations in CD4+ large granular lymphocyte leukemia. Sequencing used immunoSEQ multiplex PCR; TCRdb keeps in-frame clones, though not all of them. Of about 4,900 clones listed, 85% to 90% are singletons. The sequenced sample was PBMCs. All receptors derive from a man in his forties with CD4+ T-cell large granular lymphocyte leukemia.

The chain has TRBV10-1 and TRBJ2-2, with 10 bases that match TRBD2. The germline V gene encodes CDR1 WNHNN and CDR2 SYGVQD (reference sequence). V shed 3 bases, J shed 4 bases, and the junction held 2 bases outside the gene matches. There are 15 residues in the CDR3. CDR3 DNA: TGCGCCAGCAGTGAAAGCGGGAGGGCCACCGGGGAGCTGTTTTTT. Translation: CASSESGRATGELFF.

The V call is TRBV19, the J call TRBJ2-5; no clear D gene. Trimming left V 5 bases short and J 2 bases short, with 9 bases between. Germline CDR1 is LNHDA and CDR2 is SQIVND (reference sequence). This CDR3 has 13 residues. The CDR3 sequence: CASSVDIQETQYF. In DNA, the CDR3 is TGTGCCAGTAGTGTCGATATACAAGAGACCCAGTACTTC. The whole variable domain, filled in from reference TRBV19 and TRBJ2-5, reads DGGITQSPKYLFRKEGQNVTLSCEQNLNHDAMYWYRQDPGQGLRLIYYSQIVNDFQKGDIAEGYSVSREKKESFPLTVTSAQKNPTAFYLCASSVDIQETQYFGPGTRLLVL.

The chain links TRBV5-5 to TRBJ1-5, with 8 bases identical to TRBD1. The V gene end was trimmed by 0 bases and the J gene end by 3 bases; junction bases not matched to a gene: 5. CDR3 size: 16 residues. CDR1 SGHKS and CDR2 YYEKEE come from the germline V gene (reference sequence). The CDR3 region has the DNA TGTGCCAGCAGCTTGGGGACAGGGCCACCCAATCAGCCCCAGCATTTT. Translation: CASSLGTGPPNQPQHF. The full variable domain, completed using reference TRBV5-5 and TRBJ1-5, is DAGVTQSPTHLIKTRGQQVTLRCSPISGHKSVSWYQQVLGQGPQFIFQYYEKEERGRGNFPDRFSARQFPNYSSELNVNALLLGDSALYLCASSLGTGPPNQPQHFGDGTRLSIL.

The genes are TRBV19 and TRBJ1-5, with D perhaps matching TRBD1 (5 bases). This CDR3 has 16 residues. Between the trimmed V and J ends, which lost 6 bases and 2 bases, there was a span of 17 bases. Germline lookup yields CDR1 LNHDA and CDR2 SQIVND (reference sequence). The CDR3 region has the DNA TGTGCCAGTAGGGGGGGTGGGGGAATGGGCAATCAGCCCCAGCATTTT. It specifies CASRGGGGMGNQPQHF.

The CDR3 protein is CASSYDRGSSFF. CDR3 DNA: TGTGCCAGCAGCTATGACAGGGGGTCATCTTTCTTT. The gene calls are TRBV7-9 and TRBJ1-1; 9 nucleotides match TRBD1. The germline V gene has CDR1 SEHNR and CDR2 FQNEAQ (reference sequence). The CDR3 runs 12 residues. The junction had 6 bases not matched to a gene; V was cut back by 4 bases and J by 12 bases.

This chain links TRBV30 with TRBJ2-1; 7 bases agree with TRBD2. The V segment lost 4 bases and the J segment 3 bases; nucleotides outside the gene matches: 6. The CDR3 runs 14 residues. Per the germline V gene, CDR1 is GTSNPN and CDR2 is SVGIG (reference sequence). The CDR3, as DNA: TGTGCCTGGACGGGGCGGGGGATCTACAATGAGCAGTTCTTC. Translated, it gives CAWTGRGIYNEQFF.

The rearrangement uses TRBV7-2 and TRBJ2-7; D is perhaps TRBD1 (6 bases). Trimming stripped 5 bases from V and 6 bases from J, with 17 bases between. Germline values: CDR1 SGHTA, CDR2 FQGNSA. This CDR3 has 14 amino acids. CDR3 nucleotide sequence: TGTGCCAGCAGCGCCCGACAGGAGTCTGGCGAGCAGTACTTC. It encodes CASSARQESGEQYF.

This rearrangement joins TRBV13 to TRBJ1-3; possible D gene TRBD1, 5 bases. The CDR3 covers 16 residues. Trimming took 5 bases from V and 2 from J, leaving 16 bases between them. Germline V gene sequence: CDR1 PRHDT, CDR2 FYEKMQ (reference sequence). The DNA of the CDR3 is TGTGCCAGCAGCCTGCTGGGGGAAGGTACTGGAAACACCATATATTTT. Protein sequence: CASSLLGEGTGNTIYF.

This clone was counted only a few times. The rearrangement links TRBV27 to TRBJ1-1; D uncertain. V was clipped by 2 bases and J by 1 base, with 5 bases between them. This CDR3 has 13 residues. The germline V gene encodes CDR1 MNHEY and CDR2 SMNVEV (reference sequence). The CDR3 region is CASSLNRNTEAFF. The CDR3 DNA sequence: TGTGCCAGCAGTTTAAACAGGAACACTGAAGCTTTCTTT.

The rearrangement links TRBV11-2 to TRBJ1-4; D remains unclear. CDR3 size: 15 residues. Germline CDR1 is SGHAT and CDR2 is FQNNGV. Trimming took 5 bases from V and 12 from J, leaving 22 bases between them. The chain's CDR3 is CASSPRSTGFLELFF. The CDR3 coding sequence is TGTGCCAGCAGCCCCCGGAGTACGGGGTTCCTTGAACTGTTTTTT.

V usage is TRBV11-1 and J usage is TRBJ2-5, with 11 nucleotides matching TRBD2. The V and J ends lost 4 bases and 2 bases, in that order; junction bases with no gene match: 12. CDR3 size: 18 residues. The germline gives CDR1 SGHAT, CDR2 FQDESV (reference sequence). CDR3 sequence: CASSSRFSGGGSQETQYF. In nucleotides, the CDR3 is TGTGCCAGCAGCTCGCGTTTTAGCGGGGGGGGCTCGCAAGAGACCCAGTACTTC.

This rearrangement joins TRBV6-1 to TRBJ1-2; 7 nucleotides match TRBD1. Trimming removed 9 bases from V and 2 bases from J; junction bases left unmatched: 9. The CDR3 runs to 14 residues. Per the germline V gene, CDR1 is MNHNS and CDR2 is SASEGT. The CDR3 region has the DNA TGTGCCAGTTACACCCGGGACAGAAACTATGGCTACACCTTC. Translation gives CASYTRDRNYGYTF.

The chain links TRBV30 to TRBJ2-7, with 9 bases lining up with TRBD2. Germline-derived CDR1 and CDR2 are GTSNPN and SVGIG (reference sequence). The CDR3 totals 13 residues. V lost 5 bases, J lost 5 bases, and 7 bases stayed unmatched. Here the CDR3 reads CAWLSGGRHEQYF. The CDR3 DNA reads as TGTGCCTGGCTTAGCGGGGGACGTCACGAGCAGTACTTC. Full variable domain (remainder filled in from reference TRBV30 and TRBJ2-7): SQTIHQWPATLVQPVGSPLSLECTVEGTSNPNLYWYRQAAGRGLQLLFYSVGIGQISSEVPQNLSASRPQDRQFILSSKKLLLSDSGFYLCAWLSGGRHEQYFGPGTRLTVT.

This chain uses TRBV11-3 with TRBJ2-1; tentative D call: TRBD2 (5 bases). The germline V and J ends were trimmed by 5 bases and 0 bases, with 11 bases remaining between them. The CDR3 contains 15 residues. Germline loops: CDR1 SGHNT, CDR2 YENEEA. The CDR3 sequence is CASSGSGSSYNEQFF. The CDR3, as DNA: TGTGCCAGCAGCGGAAGCGGAAGCTCCTACAATGAGCAGTTCTTC.

The rearrangement links TRBV6-1 to TRBJ2-1; 8 bases are shared with TRBD2. The junction had 9 bases not matched to a gene; V was cut back by 0 bases and J by 5 bases. Germline CDR1 reads MNHNS; CDR2 reads SASEGT. The CDR3 is 17 amino acids. CDR3 sequence reads: CASSEALRAGADNEQFF. The CDR3 region has the DNA TGTGCCAGCAGTGAAGCGCTTCGAGCGGGAGCAGACAATGAGCAGTTCTTC.

The chain recombines TRBV5-1 with TRBJ2-2, with D perhaps TRBD1 (5 bases). The CDR3 totals 18 residues. V lost 0 bases to trimming and J lost 0 bases, with 15 bases between them. The germline gives CDR1 SGHRS, CDR2 YFSETQ. This chain's CDR3 is CASSLEGVGPANTGELFF. In nucleotides, the CDR3 is TGCGCCAGCAGCTTGGAAGGGGTAGGGCCCGCGAACACCGGGGAGCTGTTTTTT.

V gene TRBV2 combines with J gene TRBJ1-1, with D tentatively TRBD1 (5 bases). V was pared by 11 bases and J by 7 bases, with 23 bases between. CDR1 SNHLY and CDR2 FYNNEI come from the germline V gene. CDR3 length equals 14 residues. The CDR3 DNA follows: TGTGCCGGGTTCCGGACCCGAAAAGGGGTTGAAGCTTTCTTT. This sequence encodes CAGFRTRKGVEAFF.

The V and J genes are TRBV6-1 and TRBJ2-7; 10 positions match TRBD1. Looked up from germline, CDR1 is MNHNS and CDR2 is SASEGT. The CDR3 sequence is 13 residues long. After removal of 4 bases from V and 7 bases from J, the junction contained 4 bases not matched to a gene. The CDR3 sequence is CASSARDRGEQYF. The DNA for the CDR3 is TGTGCCAGCAGTGCCCGGGACAGGGGTGAGCAGTACTTC.

For the CDR3, the DNA is TGTGCCAGCAGCTTAGGACAGGGGAGTGGCTACACCTTC. Amino acids: CASSLGQGSGYTF. V is TRBV11-2 and J is TRBJ1-2, with TRBD1 matching 8 bases. J lost 7 bases, V lost 1 base, and 2 bases had no gene match. The germline gives CDR1 SGHAT, CDR2 FQNNGV. There are 13 residues in the CDR3. The whole variable domain, filled in from reference TRBV11-2 and TRBJ1-2, reads EAGVAQSPRYKIIEKRQSVAFWCNPISGHATLYWYQQILGQGPKLLIQFQNNGVVDDSQLPKDRFSAERLKGVDSTLKIQPAKLEDSAVYLCASSLGQGSGYTFGSGTRLTVV.

The count of this clone is one. The chain carries TRBV5-8 and TRBJ2-7; the D gene is possibly TRBD2 (7 bases). The CDR3 spans 16 residues. Per germline, CDR1 SGHTS and CDR2 YDEGEE. With 0 bases removed from V and 0 bases from J, the gap between germline ends came to 13 bases. As DNA, the CDR3 is TGTGCCAGCAGCTTGGGTGGGGGGGCCCTCTCCTACGAGCAGTACTTC. Residues: CASSLGGGALSYEQYF.

The chain carries TRBV5-1 and TRBJ2-7; 11 bases agree with TRBD1. CDR3 length equals 15 residues. Germline CDR1 and CDR2: SGHRS and YFSETQ. V shed 1 base, J shed 6 bases, and the junction held 6 bases outside the gene matches. For the CDR3, the DNA is TGCGCCAGCAGCTTGACCGGGACAGGGGGTCTCGAGCAGTACTTC. It encodes CASSLTGTGGLEQYF. Full variable domain (missing parts from reference TRBV5-1 and TRBJ2-7): KAGVTQTPRYLIKTRGQQVTLSCSPISGHRSVSWYQQTPGQGLQFLFEYFSETQRNKGNFPGRFSGRQFSNSRSEMNVSTLELGDSALYLCASSLTGTGGLEQYFGPGTRLTVT.

The chain recombines TRBV15 with TRBJ2-7; 7 bases are a match to TRBD1. V shed 4 bases and J 4 bases; nucleotides not matched to a gene: 10. Per germline, CDR1 LNHNV and CDR2 YYDKDF (reference sequence). The CDR3 has 15 residues. CDR3 sequence: CATSTETGQMYEQYF. The CDR3 DNA follows: TGTGCCACCAGCACTGAGACAGGGCAGATGTACGAGCAGTACTTC.

This chain uses TRBV5-5 with TRBJ2-7; the D gene is possibly TRBD2 (6 bases). V shed 4 bases and J shed 1 base, with 15 bases lying between them. CDR1 and CDR2 from the germline V gene are SGHKS and YYEKEE (reference sequence). CDR3 length: 15 residues. The CDR3 is CASSPGRSLSYEQYF. The CDR3 nucleotides read TGTGCCAGCAGCCCGGGGAGGTCCCTATCCTACGAGCAGTACTTC.

The chain employs TRBV11-3 and TRBJ1-1; D not resolved. CDR1 and CDR2 from the germline V gene are SGHNT and YENEEA. Trimming removed 0 bases at V and 1 base at J, with 6 bases between. The CDR3 is made up of 14 amino acids. The CDR3 DNA reads TGTGCCAGCAGCTTAGACAGCTGGAACACTGAAGCTTTCTTT. It encodes CASSLDSWNTEAFF.